Listed below are T cell receptor beta chains from one sample, sequenced in a study of control samples from healthy donors and cancer patients. Profiling relied on immunoSEQ multiplex PCR, and the TCRdb table lists in-frame clones only, not all of them. The sample carries about 120,000 clones, 80% to 90% recorded once. Sequenced material: PBMCs. Every receptor here comes from a woman aged 45 to 65 with colorectal cancer. Each CDR3 is given with its conserved first and last residue. Each record gives: J gene, CDR3 length, clone size, D gene, V gene, CDR3 protein, CDR3 DNA. The D gene is left open where the match is weak. Size is stated for part of the rows, as once, few or many counts, or as a class when the clone is expanded.

>TRBJ1-4|16|.|.|TRBV19
CASSIIQKPSNEKLFF
TGTGCCAGTAGTATAATACAGAAACCTTCTAATGAAAAACTGTTTTTT
>TRBJ1-5|16|.|.|TRBV4-1
CASSPGPGDGNQPQHF
TGCGCCAGCAGCCCGGGCCCAGGGGATGGCAATCAGCCCCAGCATTTT
>TRBJ1-1|15|.|TRBD1|TRBV27
CASSLGSHDRVRAFF
TGTGCCAGCAGTTTAGGCTCCCATGACAGGGTAAGAGCTTTCTTT
>TRBJ1-1|12|once|.|TRBV5-1
CASSTRQDEAFF
TGCGCCAGCAGCACCCGACAGGACGAGGCTTTCTTT
>TRBJ1-6|14|.|.|TRBV10-2
CAGRDSGNRSPLHF
TGCGCCGGCCGGGACTCTGGGAATCGTTCACCCCTCCACTTT
>TRBJ1-1|14|.|.|TRBV5-1
CASSLDGGNTEAFF
TGCGCCAGCAGCTTGGACGGGGGCAACACTGAAGCTTTCTTT
>TRBJ2-1|14|.|TRBD1|TRBV11-3
CASSPGTGANEQFF
TGTGCCAGCAGCCCCGGGACAGGGGCCAATGAGCAGTTCTTC
>TRBJ2-7|14|.|.|TRBV25-1
CASSEYKGVDEQYF
TGTGCCAGCAGTGAATATAAAGGAGTTGACGAGCAGTACTTC
>TRBJ1-4|17|.|TRBD1|TRBV23-1
CASSQSDSRGQVQKLFF
TGCGCCAGCAGTCAATCCGACAGCCGAGGACAGGTCCAAAAACTGTTTTTT
>TRBJ2-1|17|.|.|TRBV7-8
CASSPAVVLGMPNEQFF
TGTGCCAGCAGCCCCGCAGTCGTCCTGGGCATGCCCAATGAGCAGTTCTTC
>TRBJ1-5|14|few|.|TRBV19
CASSIRGAGQPQHF
TGTGCCAGTAGTATCCGGGGGGCTGGGCAGCCCCAGCATTTT
>TRBJ1-1|14|.|.|TRBV5-1
CASSLVAGGTEAFF
TGCGCCAGCAGCTTGGTGGCGGGTGGTACTGAAGCTTTCTTT
>TRBJ1-1|12|.|.|TRBV27
CASSPPGIEAFF
TGTGCCAGCAGTCCCCCGGGGATTGAAGCTTTCTTT
>TRBJ2-7|16|.|.|TRBV18
CASSPPRTADVHEQYF
TGTGCCAGCTCACCACCAAGGACAGCTGATGTACACGAGCAGTACTTC
>TRBJ2-1|14|.|.|TRBV6-5
CASSSDTGVGEQFF
TGTGCCAGCAGTTCGGACACGGGGGTTGGTGAGCAGTTCTTC
>TRBJ2-2|15|once|TRBD2|TRBV2
CASSLGLADTGELFF
TGTGCCAGCAGTCTAGGACTAGCGGACACCGGGGAGCTGTTTTTT
>TRBJ2-1|12|.|TRBD2|TRBV29-1
CSVNLAGNEQFF
TGCAGCGTCAACTTAGCGGGCAATGAGCAGTTCTTC
>TRBJ1-2|13|.|.|TRBV5-8
CASSSGRVYGYTF
TGTGCCAGCAGCTCCGGACGGGTCTATGGCTACACCTTC
>TRBJ1-3|14|.|.|TRBV28
CASRSDTTGNTIYF
TGTGCCAGCCGGTCGGACACCACTGGAAACACCATATATTTT
>TRBJ2-7|14|.|.|TRBV6-5
CASSYQQGSYEQYF
TGTGCCAGCAGTTACCAACAGGGCTCCTACGAGCAGTACTTC
>TRBJ1-2|12|.|.|TRBV7-8
CASSFGDGSYTF
TGTGCCAGCAGCTTTGGGGACGGAAGCTACACCTTC
>TRBJ1-1|13|.|.|TRBV3-1/TRBV3-2
CASRTDLNTEAFF
TGTGCCAGCAGAACAGATCTTAACACTGAAGCTTTCTTT
>TRBJ1-3|15|.|.|TRBV2
CASSEASGSGNTIYF
TGTGCCAGCAGTGAGGCGAGCGGGAGCGGAAACACCATATATTTT
>TRBJ1-5|13|.|.|TRBV6-5
CASATGGNQPQHF
TGTGCCAGTGCAACGGGGGGCAATCAGCCCCAGCATTTT
>TRBJ2-3|14|.|TRBD2|TRBV5-6
CASTSSGGADTQYF
TGTGCCAGCACCTCTAGCGGGGGAGCAGATACGCAGTATTTT
>TRBJ2-1|14|.|.|TRBV25-1
CASSKRFSYNEQFF
TGTGCCAGCAGTAAACGTTTCTCCTACAATGAGCAGTTCTTC
>TRBJ2-2|13|.|.|TRBV5-5
CASSWTKTGELFF
TGTGCCAGCAGCTGGACCAAGACGGGGGAGCTGTTTTTT
>TRBJ1-2|12|.|TRBD1|TRBV12-3/TRBV12-4
CASTGAGDGYTF
TGTGCCAGTACAGGGGCGGGGGATGGCTACACCTTC
>TRBJ1-1|12|once|TRBD1|TRBV6-1
CASSEERGQAFF
TGTGCCAGCAGTGAAGAAAGGGGGCAAGCTTTCTTT
>TRBJ2-5|18|.|TRBD2|TRBV4-1
CASSHDRASGSSVETQYF
TGCGCCAGCAGCCACGACCGGGCTAGCGGGAGTTCGGTAGAGACCCAGTACTTC
>TRBJ2-1|15|.|.|TRBV19
CASSPLETTYNEQFF
TGTGCCAGTAGCCCCCTCGAGACCACCTACAATGAGCAGTTCTTC
>TRBJ1-2|13|few|.|TRBV2
CASSLGGFYGYTF
TGTGCCAGCAGCTTAGGGGGATTCTATGGCTACACCTTC
>TRBJ2-3|16|.|TRBD2|TRBV10-3
CAISDTSGVSTDTQYF
TGTGCCATCAGTGATACTAGCGGGGTTAGCACAGATACGCAGTATTTT
>TRBJ2-1|14|.|TRBD2|TRBV6-1
CASSDPRGVDEQFF
TGTGCCAGCAGTGACCCTCGGGGGGTCGATGAGCAGTTCTTC
>TRBJ1-2|15|once|.|TRBV19
CASSIVPGANYGYTF
TGTGCCAGTAGTATCGTACCAGGGGCGAACTATGGCTACACCTTC
>TRBJ2-6|16|.|.|TRBV5-1
CASSLAGVPGANVLTF
TGCGCCAGCAGCTTGGCGGGGGTACCTGGGGCCAACGTCCTGACTTTC
>TRBJ2-3|16|.|TRBD1|TRBV2
CASSPLGQGSTDTQYF
TGTGCCAGCAGCCCGCTAGGACAGGGGAGTACAGATACGCAGTATTTT
>TRBJ1-3|15|.|.|TRBV7-2
CASSLIQGSGNTIYF
TGTGCCAGCAGCTTAATTCAGGGCTCTGGAAACACCATATATTTT
>TRBJ2-1|16|.|TRBD1|TRBV5-1
CASSFGTGESYNEQFF
TGCGCCAGCAGCTTCGGGACAGGGGAATCCTACAATGAGCAGTTCTTC
>TRBJ1-1|13|.|.|TRBV2
CASSYRPNTEAFF
TGTGCCAGCAGTTACAGGCCGAACACTGAAGCTTTCTTT
>TRBJ2-5|15|.|.|TRBV6-5
CATLPSMDGQETQYF
TGTGCCACCTTACCCTCCATGGACGGTCAAGAGACCCAGTACTTC
>TRBJ1-4|14|once|.|TRBV13
CASSLAGDGEKLFF
TGTGCCAGCAGCTTAGCGGGGGATGGTGAAAAACTGTTTTTT
>TRBJ2-7|14|.|TRBD2|TRBV11-3
CASSPGLESYEQYF
TGTGCCAGCAGCCCCGGACTAGAATCCTACGAGCAGTACTTC
>TRBJ1-4|12|.|.|TRBV29-1
CSVGGSGEKLFF
TGCAGCGTTGGGGGGTCAGGTGAAAAACTGTTTTTT
>TRBJ1-4|14|.|.|TRBV18
CASGYGQSNEKLFF
TGTGCCAGCGGATACGGACAGTCTAATGAAAAACTGTTTTTT
>TRBJ2-5|15|.|.|TRBV27
CASSLMRGDQETQYF
TGTGCCAGCAGTTTAATGAGGGGGGACCAAGAGACCCAGTACTTC
>TRBJ1-5|15|.|.|TRBV6-5
CATLREGGSNQPQHF
TGTGCCACCTTACGAGAAGGAGGGAGCAATCAGCCCCAGCATTTT
>TRBJ2-7|16|.|TRBD1|TRBV9
CASSVEGQGVPTRQYF
TGTGCCAGCAGCGTAGAAGGACAGGGGGTTCCAACGCGGCAGTACTTC
>TRBJ2-7|15|.|.|TRBV6-5
CASTRGGYGSYEQYF
TGTGCCAGCACAAGGGGGGGTTACGGGTCCTACGAGCAGTACTTC
>TRBJ2-1|11|.|.|TRBV7-9
CASSLFSEQFF
TGTGCCAGCAGCTTGTTTTCTGAGCAGTTCTTC
>TRBJ2-7|15|.|.|TRBV7-8
CASSLGVYLAYEQYF
TGTGCCAGCAGCTTAGGAGTCTACTTGGCCTACGAGCAGTACTTC